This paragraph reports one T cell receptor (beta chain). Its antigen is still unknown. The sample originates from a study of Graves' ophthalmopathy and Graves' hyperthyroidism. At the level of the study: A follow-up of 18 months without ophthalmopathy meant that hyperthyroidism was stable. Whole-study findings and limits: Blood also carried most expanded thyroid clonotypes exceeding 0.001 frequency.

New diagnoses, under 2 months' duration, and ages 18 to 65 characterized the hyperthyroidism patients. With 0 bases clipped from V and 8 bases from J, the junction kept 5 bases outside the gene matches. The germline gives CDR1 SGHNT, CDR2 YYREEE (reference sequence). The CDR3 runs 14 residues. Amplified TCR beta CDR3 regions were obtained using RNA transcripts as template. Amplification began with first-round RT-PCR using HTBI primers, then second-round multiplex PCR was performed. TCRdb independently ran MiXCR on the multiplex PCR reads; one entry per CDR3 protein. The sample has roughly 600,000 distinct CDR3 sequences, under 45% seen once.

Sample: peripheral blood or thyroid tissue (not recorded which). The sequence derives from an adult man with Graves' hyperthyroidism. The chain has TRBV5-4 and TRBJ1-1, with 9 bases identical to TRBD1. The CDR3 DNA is TGTGCCAGCAGCTTGGGGGACAGGGCCTCAGAAGCTTTCTTT. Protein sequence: CASSLGDRASEAFF.